This entry features one TCR beta chain sequence. In Seattle, patients joined the study during active infection and were tracked longitudinally. These data originate in a study of blood T cell repertoires in COVID-19. Study as a whole: Acute-phase and convalescent COVID-19 samples originated in the United States, Italy and Spain. Sources were T cells, B-cell-depleted T cells, or PBMCs; the material itself was cDNA or gDNA.

The assay was immunoSEQ multiplex PCR, and TCRdb's table has in-frame clones only and misses some. Among roughly 100,000 clones listed, roughly 92% were seen once. The V gene's germline CDR1 is LNHDA and CDR2 SQIVND (reference sequence). Trimming left V 5 bases short and J 8 bases short, with 9 bases between. The CDR3 sequence is 11 residues long. The chain employs TRBV19 and TRBJ1-1, with D unresolved. Sequenced sample: peripheral blood. This TCR was recovered from a woman aged 50 to 60 with COVID-19, enrolled during active disease. DNA for the CDR3: TGTGCCAGTAGTTCGACCGGGGAAGCTTTCTTT. It specifies CASSSTGEAFF.